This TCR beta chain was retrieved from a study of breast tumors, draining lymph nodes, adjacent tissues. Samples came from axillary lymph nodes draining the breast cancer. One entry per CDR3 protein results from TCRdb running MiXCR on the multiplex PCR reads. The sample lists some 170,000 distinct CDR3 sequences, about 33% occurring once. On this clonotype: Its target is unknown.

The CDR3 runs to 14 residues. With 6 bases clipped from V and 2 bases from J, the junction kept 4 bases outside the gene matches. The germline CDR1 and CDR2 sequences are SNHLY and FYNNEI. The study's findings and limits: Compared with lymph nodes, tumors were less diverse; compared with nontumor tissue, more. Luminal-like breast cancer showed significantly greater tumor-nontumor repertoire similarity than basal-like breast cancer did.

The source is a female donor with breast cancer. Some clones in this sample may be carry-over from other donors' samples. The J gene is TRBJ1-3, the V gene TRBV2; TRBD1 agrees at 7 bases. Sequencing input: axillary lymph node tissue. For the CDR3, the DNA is TGTGCCAGCAGGATCCAGGGGGCTGGAAACACCATATATTTT. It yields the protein CASRIQGAGNTIYF.